This TCR beta chain was profiled in a study of blood T cell repertoires in COVID-19 (dated by TCRdb to 2020 to 2021). Regarding the study in general: Samples from collaborators originated in the United States, Italy and Spain and spanned both the acute and convalescent phases of COVID-19. A de-identified subject ID, COVID-19 status, age in years and sex were almost always included in the sample metadata. The material from the prospective study consisted of cDNA or gDNA derived from T cells, B-cell-depleted T cells, or PBMCs. The dataset comprised deeply sampled blood TCRbeta repertoires from subjects exposed to, actively infected with, or recovered from COVID-19. Samples came from the ongoing ImmuneRACE study (first 160 participants) plus 1,254 subjects from 6 global collaborators. Where available, HLA class I and class II types were taken from metadata supplied by the sample provider and were not determined by assay-based typing. The repertoires were made available in a free public database intended to serve as a resource for research on the immune response to SARS-CoV-2. What the authors observed across the whole study: How much clinical and demographic metadata was included differed by source and by participant, and the metadata was provided uncurated.

V loses 0 bases of germline sequence and J loses 3 bases, and the interval between the two ends is 10 bases. Including the terminal cysteine and phenylalanine, the CDR3 comprises 15 residues. CDR3 DNA only is kept here, 45 bases in frame from base 1. TCRbeta CDR3 regions were amplified from genomic DNA by means of the immunoSEQ Assay, a bias-controlled multiplex PCR. As for the original processing: The number of nucleated cells in each sample was estimated from the amplification of reference gene primers within the assay. Sequence reads were collapsed and filtered to measure the absolute abundance of every unique TCRbeta CDR3 rearrangement. For each sample, productive Simpson clonality was calculated as the square root of Simpson's diversity index across productive rearrangements. The clones in this table, taken by TCRdb from immuneACCESS, are in-frame only. Not every clone is retained; where verified, under half of the shortfall comes from an unresolved V gene, and the cause of the rest is unknown. V and J calls and clone size are as listed in that table; D and trimming were resolved from the DNA. This sample lists about 220,000 clones; roughly 82% were detected once. The ten top clones hold around 2.5% of the sample.

In the case of this clone: Its antigen has not been determined. Base-call qualities are not available, and no considerably larger clone is one nucleotide away.

Samples from volunteer blood donors who had recovered from COVID-19 were contributed by a second Seattle source. Collaborating institutions collected whole blood in K2EDTA tubes following their own protocols. For TCRbeta analysis, collaborator samples were shipped as frozen whole blood, as isolated PBMCs, or as DNA extracted from either sample type. The receptor was derived from a middle-aged man who had recovered from COVID-19. Sequencing was performed on peripheral blood. The V gene is TRBV5-3 and the J gene is TRBJ1-5; the D region possibly corresponds to TRBD1 (5 bases align). TRBV5-3 qualifies as an ORF whose function is uncertain. The DNA sequence follows: TGTGCCAGAAGCTTGGGTGCGGGACCCAATCAGCCCCAGCATTTT. The translation is CARSLGAGPNQPQHF.